This T cell receptor (beta chain) is drawn from a study of cytomegalovirus exposure and HLA in healthy donors. General study results and limits: Immune exposure information comprised only CMV serostatus.

Comment on this clone: The antigen remains unidentified.

This CDR3 comprises 12 residues. Germline CDR1 SNHLY, CDR2 FYNNEI. The ends were cut back, 3 bases at V and 7 bases at J, with 9 bases in the middle. The study ran its PCR with 60 Vbeta and 13 Jbeta primers. Assay used: immunoSEQ multiplex PCR; TCRdb lists only in-frame clones, some missing. This table holds 180,000 or so clones, roughly 75% found once. This TCR was sampled from a middle-aged woman in good health and CMV-seropositive. The chain uses TRBV2 and TRBJ1-2; no clear D. The sequencing input was PBMCs. CDR3 region: CASSDITLGYTF. The DNA of the CDR3 is TGTGCCAGCAGTGACATTACTCTTGGCTACACCTTC.